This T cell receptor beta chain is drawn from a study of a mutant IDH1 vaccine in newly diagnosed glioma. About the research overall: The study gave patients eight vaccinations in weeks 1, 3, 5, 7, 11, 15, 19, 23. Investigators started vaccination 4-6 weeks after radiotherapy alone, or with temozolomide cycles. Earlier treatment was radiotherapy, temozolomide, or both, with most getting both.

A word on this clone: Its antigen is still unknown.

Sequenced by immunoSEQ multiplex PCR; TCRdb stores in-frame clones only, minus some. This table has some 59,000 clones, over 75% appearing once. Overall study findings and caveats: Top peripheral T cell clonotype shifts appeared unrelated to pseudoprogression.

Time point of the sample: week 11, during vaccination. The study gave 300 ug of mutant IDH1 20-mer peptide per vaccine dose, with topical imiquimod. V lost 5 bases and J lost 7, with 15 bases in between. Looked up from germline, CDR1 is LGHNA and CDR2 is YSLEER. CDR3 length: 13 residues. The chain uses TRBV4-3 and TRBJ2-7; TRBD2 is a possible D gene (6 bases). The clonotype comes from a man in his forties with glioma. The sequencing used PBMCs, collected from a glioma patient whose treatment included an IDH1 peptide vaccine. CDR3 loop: CASSEEGRLEQYF. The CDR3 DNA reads TGCGCCAGCAGCGAGGAGGGGCGTTTGGAGCAGTACTTC.